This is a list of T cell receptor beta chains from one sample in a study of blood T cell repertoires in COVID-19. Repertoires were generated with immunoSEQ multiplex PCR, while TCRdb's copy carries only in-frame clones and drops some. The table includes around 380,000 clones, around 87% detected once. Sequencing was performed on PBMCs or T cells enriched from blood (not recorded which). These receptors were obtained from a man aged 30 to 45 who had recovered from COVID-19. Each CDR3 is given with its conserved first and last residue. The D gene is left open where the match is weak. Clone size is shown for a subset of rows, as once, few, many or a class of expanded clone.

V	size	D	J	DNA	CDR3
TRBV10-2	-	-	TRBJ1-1	TGCGCCAGCAGTGCCGTCTTGAACACTGAAGCTTTCTTT	CASSAVLNTEAFF
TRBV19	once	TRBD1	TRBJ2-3	TGTGCCAGTAGTGGACAAGACAGGGCCGCAGATACGCAGTATTTT	CASSGQDRAADTQYF
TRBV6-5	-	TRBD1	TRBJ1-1	TGTGCCAGCAGCAACGACAGGGCTGAAGCTTTCTTT	CASSNDRAEAFF
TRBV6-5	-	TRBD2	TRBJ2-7	TGTGCCAGCAGTCCTCGGGGGGCCTACGAGCAGTACTTC	CASSPRGAYEQYF
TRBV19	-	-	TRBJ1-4	TGTGCCAGTAGTCAACGGGGTCGCAATGAAAAACTGTTTTTT	CASSQRGRNEKLFF
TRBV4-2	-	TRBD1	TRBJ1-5	TGTGCCAGCAGCCACCGGGATAAAGGGACAGGGCACAATCAGCCCCAGCATTTT	CASSHRDKGTGHNQPQHF
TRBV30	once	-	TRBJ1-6	TGTGCCTGGAGTGTACGAGGGGGCTCCTATAATTCACCCCTCCACTTT	CAWSVRGGSYNSPLHF
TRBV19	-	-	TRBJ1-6	TGTGCCAGTAGTTTCAGGGGTGACTCACCCCTCCACTTT	CASSFRGDSPLHF
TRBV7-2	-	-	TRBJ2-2	TGTGCCAGCAGCTTAGACTGGTACGAACCCATCACCGGGGAGCTGTTTTTT	CASSLDWYEPITGELFF
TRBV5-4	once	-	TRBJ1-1	TGTGCCAGCAGCAGAGATTCAGGGGTCCTGAACACTGAAGCTTTCTTT	CASSRDSGVLNTEAFF
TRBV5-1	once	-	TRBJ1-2	TGCGCCAGCAGCTCCCCCGACGGACGAGGGGGCTACACCTTC	CASSSPDGRGGYTF
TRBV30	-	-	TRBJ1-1	TGTGCCTGGAGTGTGGGGGGGACTCGTAGAGCTTTCTTT	CAWSVGGTRRAFF
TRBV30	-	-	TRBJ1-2	TGTGCCTGGAGTGTACAGGGACCGCTCCGGGGAGGCTACACCTTC	CAWSVQGPLRGGYTF
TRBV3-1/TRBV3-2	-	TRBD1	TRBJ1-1	TGTGCCAGCAGCCAAACCGGACAGGGCACTGAAGCTTTCTTT	CASSQTGQGTEAFF
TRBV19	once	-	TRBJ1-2	TGTGCCAGTAGCGACAGAAACTATGGCTACACCTTC	CASSDRNYGYTF
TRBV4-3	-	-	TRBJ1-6	TGCGCCAGCAGCCACACTTATAATTCACCCCTCCACTTT	CASSHTYNSPLHF
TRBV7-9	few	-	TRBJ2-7	TGTGCCAGCAGCACTGACAGATTACCAGCCGCCTACGAGCAGTACTTC	CASSTDRLPAAYEQYF
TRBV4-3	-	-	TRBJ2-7	TGCGCCAGCAGCCAAGATAGAGCCTACGAGCAGTACTTC	CASSQDRAYEQYF
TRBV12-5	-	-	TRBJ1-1	TGTGCTAGTGGTGTTGGGAGGAATGAAGCTTTCTTT	CASGVGRNEAFF
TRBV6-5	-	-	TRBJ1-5	TGTGCCAGCAGGCAGGTGAACAATCAGCCCCAGCATTTT	CASRQVNNQPQHF
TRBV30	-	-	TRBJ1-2	TGTGCCTGGAGTGTACGAAGATCGCGGCCGGCGACTAACTATGGCTACACCTTC	CAWSVRRSRPATNYGYTF
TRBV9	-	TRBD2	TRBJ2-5	TGTGCCAGCAGCGTTGGGACTAGCGGGGGGTACCAAGAGACCCAGTACTTC	CASSVGTSGGYQETQYF
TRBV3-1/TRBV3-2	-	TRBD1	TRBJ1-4	TGTGCCAGCAGCCTCACGCAGGGACAGGATAATGAAAAACTGTTTTTT	CASSLTQGQDNEKLFF
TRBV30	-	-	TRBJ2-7	TGTGCCTGGAACCTGGGGGGCGAGCAGTACTTC	CAWNLGGEQYF
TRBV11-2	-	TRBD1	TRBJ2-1	TGTGCCAGCAGCTTAGAGGGACGCCAGACAGGGCACATCCTCAATGAGCAGTTCTTC	CASSLEGRQTGHILNEQFF
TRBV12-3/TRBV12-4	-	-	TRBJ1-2	TGTGCCAGCAGTCCAGGGGATGGCTACACCTTC	CASSPGDGYTF
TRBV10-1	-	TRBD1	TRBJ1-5	TGCGCCAGCAGTGAGGGGACAGTGGATAACAGCAATCAGCCCCAGCATTTT	CASSEGTVDNSNQPQHF